These 23 T cell receptor beta chains came from one sample sequenced in a study of blood T cell repertoires in COVID-19. Sequencing was performed with immunoSEQ multiplex PCR; in TCRdb, only in-frame clones are kept and a portion is missing. The sample shows roughly 70,000 clones, roughly 80% of them seen only once. The sequencing sample was made of peripheral blood. These receptors all come from an older woman with acute or convalescent COVID-19.

This chain connects TRBV7-9 to TRBJ2-1; the D gene is possibly TRBD2 (6 bases). Between the trimmed V and J ends, which lost 1 base and 1 base, there was a span of 17 bases. Germline V gene sequence: CDR1 SEHNR, CDR2 FQNEAQ (reference sequence). The CDR3 has 18 amino acids. CDR3 sequence: CASSLVGIPGLSYNEQFF. For the CDR3, the DNA is TGTGCCAGCAGCTTAGTGGGAATCCCGGGACTTTCCTACAATGAGCAGTTCTTC.

The chain employs TRBV6-5 and TRBJ1-1; TRBD1 agrees at 8 bases. Germline CDR1 is MNHEY and CDR2 is SVGAGI. The CDR3 has 13 residues. The ends lost 6 bases at V and 6 bases at J; junction bases unmatched: 6. The CDR3 region is CASRDRVESEAFF. Written as DNA, the CDR3 is TGTGCCAGCAGGGACAGGGTAGAGTCTGAAGCTTTCTTT.

The chain has TRBV4-1 and TRBJ2-3; 9 bases line up with TRBD2. Trimming at V came to 7 bases and at J to 3 bases, leaving 5 bases not matched to a gene. The germline V gene has CDR1 MGHRA and CDR2 YSYEKL. The CDR3 is made up of 14 amino acids. The CDR3 reads CASKYLAGTDTQYF. In DNA, the CDR3 is TGCGCCAGCAAATACCTAGCGGGAACAGATACGCAGTATTTT.

This clone was counted once. The chain couples TRBV18 to TRBJ1-3; D may be TRBD1 (5 bases). V lost 0 bases, J lost 4 bases, and 13 bases lay in between. CDR1 KGHSH and CDR2 LQKENI come from the germline V gene. This CDR3 is built from 16 residues. The CDR3 DNA reads TGTGCCAGCTCACCACCTTCAGCAGGGTCGGGAAACACCATATATTTT. It encodes CASSPPSAGSGNTIYF.

The genes are TRBV5-1 and TRBJ1-1; D not certain. CDR1 is SGHRS and CDR2 is YFSETQ in the germline V gene. This CDR3 comprises 13 residues. V gave up 4 bases and J gave up 2 bases, with 9 bases separating them. DNA for the CDR3: TGCGCCAGCAGCAGAGAAATTAACACTGAAGCTTTCTTT. This codes for CASSREINTEAFF.

J is TRBJ1-5 and V is TRBV6-2 or TRBV6-3, with a possible D match to TRBD1 (6 bases). Germline CDR1 MNHEY, CDR2 SVGEGT. The CDR3 runs to 14 residues. Trimming cost V 4 bases and J 3 bases, with 10 bases left between them. The CDR3 nucleotides are TGTGCCAGCAGTTGGACAGTTTTCAATCAGCCCCAGCATTTT. It translates to CASSWTVFNQPQHF.

V is TRBV5-1 and J is TRBJ2-1; 10 bases line up with TRBD2. The CDR3 length is 17 residues. CDR1 is SGHRS, CDR2 YFSETQ, per germline. V shed 0 bases and J 9 bases; nucleotides not matched to a gene: 12. The CDR3 is CASSLAPGLAPDGEQFF. The CDR3 DNA reads TGCGCCAGCAGCTTGGCTCCGGGACTAGCGCCCGACGGTGAGCAGTTCTTC. The whole variable domain, filled in from reference TRBV5-1 and TRBJ2-1, reads KAGVTQTPRYLIKTRGQQVTLSCSPISGHRSVSWYQQTPGQGLQFLFEYFSETQRNKGNFPGRFSGRQFSNSRSEMNVSTLELGDSALYLCASSLAPGLAPDGEQFFGPGTRLTVL.

The genes are TRBV19 and TRBJ1-5, with TRBD1 matching 7 bases. The CDR3 covers 15 residues. Germline-derived CDR1 and CDR2 are LNHDA and SQIVND (reference sequence). Trimming removed 6 bases from V and 0 bases from J; junction bases left unmatched: 5. CDR3 DNA: TGTGCCAGTAGGACGACAGGGAATAGCAATCAGCCCCAGCATTTT. Amino acids: CASRTTGNSNQPQHF.

The CDR3 reads CASSQDGTGNEKLFF. The CDR3 nucleotides are TGTGCCAGCAGCCAGGACGGGACAGGAAATGAAAAACTGTTTTTT. The chain carries TRBV3-1 (or the pseudogene TRBV3-2) and TRBJ1-4; 8 bases map to TRBD1. The CDR3 is 15 amino acids. CDR1 and CDR2 from the germline V gene are LGHDT and YNNKEL (reference sequence). V shed 3 bases, J shed 5 bases, and the junction held 5 bases outside the gene matches.

The chain combines TRBV30 with TRBJ2-7, with TRBD2 identical over 9 bases. This CDR3 spans 14 amino acids. Germline CDR1 GTSNPN, CDR2 SVGIG (reference sequence). The junction had 8 bases not matched to a gene; V was cut back by 5 bases and J by 3 bases. CDR3 sequence reads: CAWSVGLALYEQYF. CDR3 in DNA: TGTGCCTGGTCTGTAGGACTAGCGCTCTACGAGCAGTACTTC. Complete variable domain (other parts from reference TRBV30 and TRBJ2-7): SQTIHQWPATLVQPVGSPLSLECTVEGTSNPNLYWYRQAAGRGLQLLFYSVGIGQISSEVPQNLSASRPQDRQFILSSKKLLLSDSGFYLCAWSVGLALYEQYFGPGTRLTVT.

The chain recombines TRBV27 with TRBJ1-4, with 8 bases identical to TRBD1. After removal of 5 bases from V and 10 bases from J, the junction contained 12 bases not matched to a gene. CDR3 length equals 15 residues. Germline V lookup: CDR1 MNHEY, CDR2 SMNVEV (reference sequence). The CDR3 DNA is TGTGCCAGCAGTCCCGCCGGGACAGGTGGGCGAAAACTGTTTTTT. The encoded protein is CASSPAGTGGRKLFF.

The chain employs TRBV19 and TRBJ1-5, with TRBD1 as a possible D gene (5 bases). The CDR3 runs to 14 residues. Between the trimmed V and J ends, which lost 6 bases and 5 bases, there was a span of 14 bases. Per germline, CDR1 LNHDA and CDR2 SQIVND (reference sequence). CDR3 in amino acids: CASRPRGSDQPQHF. The CDR3, as DNA: TGTGCCAGTAGGCCCCGGGGGTCGGATCAGCCCCAGCATTTT.

CDR3 bases: TGTGCCGCTAGCATGGGGACAGGGACCTCACCCCTCCACTTT. Protein: CAASMGTGTSPLHF. V and J are TRBV6-5 and TRBJ1-6; 9 bases are shared with TRBD1. Per the germline V gene, CDR1 is MNHEY and CDR2 is SVGAGI. V shed 11 bases, J shed 10 bases, and the junction held 12 bases outside the gene matches. The CDR3 totals 14 residues.

This chain joins TRBV2 and TRBJ1-5; 7 bases line up with TRBD1. The CDR3 length is 14 residues. Germline V gene lookup returns CDR1 SNHLY and CDR2 FYNNEI. J gave up 4 bases and V 7 bases, and 7 bases lay outside the gene matches. The CDR3 loop reads CASISRTGNQPQHF. In nucleotides, the CDR3 is TGTGCCAGCATCTCCCGGACAGGAAATCAGCCCCAGCATTTT.

The chain has TRBV19 and TRBJ1-3; possibly TRBD1 for D (5 bases). Deletions cut 5 bases from V and 4 bases from J, with 12 bases between. CDR1 is LNHDA and CDR2 is SQIVND in the germline V gene (reference sequence). This CDR3 is 14 amino acids long. The CDR3 is CASSSGRVGNTIYF. CDR3 DNA sequence: TGTGCCAGTAGTTCCGGCAGGGTAGGAAACACCATATATTTT.

In its sample, this clone was seen a few times. The J gene is TRBJ1-4, the V gene TRBV6-6, with 7 nucleotides matching TRBD1. CDR3 length equals 14 residues. V shed 5 bases and J 8 bases; nucleotides not matched to a gene: 8. The germline V gene has CDR1 MNHNY and CDR2 SVGAGI (reference sequence). DNA of the CDR3: TGTGCCAGCAGTCCTAGACAGGGTAGCGAAAAACTGTTTTTT. This translates into CASSPRQGSEKLFF.

J is TRBJ2-4 and V is TRBV4-2; D possibly corresponds to TRBD2 (6 bases). V lost 1 base and J lost 6, with 10 bases in between. The V gene's germline CDR1 is LGHNA and CDR2 YNFKEQ. The CDR3 loop spans 14 amino acids. The CDR3 protein is CASSQGDGGNIQYF. The CDR3 nucleotides are TGTGCCAGCAGCCAAGGCGACGGGGGAAACATTCAGTACTTC.

The rearrangement links TRBV9 to TRBJ1-2; D possibly corresponds to TRBD1 (5 bases). V lost 2 bases, J lost 8 bases, and 13 bases lay in between. CDR3 length equals 13 residues. Looked up from germline, CDR1 is SGDLS and CDR2 is YYNGEE. The CDR3 loop is CASSVSGNGGYTF. DNA of the CDR3: TGTGCCAGCAGCGTTTCAGGGAATGGGGGCTACACCTTC.

V is TRBV6-4 and J is TRBJ1-2; the match to TRBD1 covers 9 bases. CDR1 MRHNA and CDR2 SNTAGT come from the germline V gene. The V and J ends lost 2 bases and 5 bases, in that order; junction bases with no gene match: 3. The CDR3 is made up of 14 amino acids. The CDR3 region is CASSDPGQGYGYTF. In nucleotides, the CDR3 is TGTGCCAGCAGTGACCCGGGACAGGGTTATGGCTACACCTTC.

V gene TRBV5-1 combines with J gene TRBJ2-1; 11 bases map to TRBD1. The CDR3 loop spans 16 amino acids. The germline V gene encodes CDR1 SGHRS and CDR2 YFSETQ. V lost 2 bases to trimming and J lost 7 bases; unmatched junction nucleotides: 8. The CDR3: CASSFGDGQGANEQFF. The DNA of the CDR3 is TGCGCCAGCAGCTTTGGTGATGGACAGGGGGCGAATGAGCAGTTCTTC.

This clone was seen a few times. J is TRBJ1-3 and V is TRBV3-1 (or the pseudogene TRBV3-2); 7 bases line up with TRBD1. Germline-derived CDR1 and CDR2 are LGHDT and YNNKEL (reference sequence). The CDR3 spans 14 residues. The V and J ends lost 5 bases and 3 bases, in that order; junction bases with no gene match: 4. In DNA form, the CDR3 reads TGTGCCAGCAGCAACGGACAGGTTGGAAACACCATATATTTT. It is translated as CASSNGQVGNTIYF.

This sequence joins TRBV5-4 and TRBJ1-4, with 7 bases aligning to TRBD1. Germline lookup yields CDR1 SGHNT and CDR2 YYREEE (reference sequence). The CDR3 runs 15 residues. With V trimmed by 7 bases and J by 8 bases, 14 bases remained unmatched. The CDR3 reads CASGSRQGPTEKLFF. CDR3 bases: TGTGCCAGCGGATCCAGACAGGGACCGACCGAAAAACTGTTTTTT.

This clone was picked up a small number of times. The J gene is TRBJ1-6, the V gene TRBV7-3, with D possibly matching TRBD1 (5 bases). Between the trimmed V and J ends, which lost 5 bases and 7 bases, there was a span of 18 bases. CDR3 length: 16 residues. The germline gives CDR1 SGHTA, CDR2 FQGTGA. CDR3 in amino acids: CASSRFPRASNSPLHF. The CDR3 DNA sequence: TGTGCCAGCAGCCGCTTCCCCAGGGCGTCCAATTCACCCCTCCACTTT.